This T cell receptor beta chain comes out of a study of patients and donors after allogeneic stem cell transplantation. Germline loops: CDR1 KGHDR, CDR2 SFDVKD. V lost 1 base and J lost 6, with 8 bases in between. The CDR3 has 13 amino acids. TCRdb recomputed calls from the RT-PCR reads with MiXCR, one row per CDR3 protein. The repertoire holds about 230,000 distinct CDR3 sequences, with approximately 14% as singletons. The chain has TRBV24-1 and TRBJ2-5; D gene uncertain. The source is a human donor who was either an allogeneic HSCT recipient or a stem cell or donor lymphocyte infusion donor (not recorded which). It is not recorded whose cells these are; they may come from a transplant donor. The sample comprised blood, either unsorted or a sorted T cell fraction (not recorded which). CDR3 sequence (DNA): TGTGCCACCAGTGATTTTAGGGTCAAGACCCAGTACTTC. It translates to CATSDFRVKTQYF.